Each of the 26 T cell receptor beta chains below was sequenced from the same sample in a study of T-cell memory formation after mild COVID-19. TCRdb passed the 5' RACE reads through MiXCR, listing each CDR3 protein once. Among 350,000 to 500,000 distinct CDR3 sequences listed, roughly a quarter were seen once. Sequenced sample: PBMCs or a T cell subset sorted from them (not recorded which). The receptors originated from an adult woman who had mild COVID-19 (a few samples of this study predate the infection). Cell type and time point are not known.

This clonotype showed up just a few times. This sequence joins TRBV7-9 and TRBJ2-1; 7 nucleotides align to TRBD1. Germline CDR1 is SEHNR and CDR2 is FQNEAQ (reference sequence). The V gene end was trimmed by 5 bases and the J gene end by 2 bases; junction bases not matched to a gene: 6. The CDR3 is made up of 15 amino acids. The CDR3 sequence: CASSPPGQTYNEQFF. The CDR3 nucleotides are TGTGCCAGCAGCCCCCCGGGACAGACCTACAATGAGCAGTTCTTC.

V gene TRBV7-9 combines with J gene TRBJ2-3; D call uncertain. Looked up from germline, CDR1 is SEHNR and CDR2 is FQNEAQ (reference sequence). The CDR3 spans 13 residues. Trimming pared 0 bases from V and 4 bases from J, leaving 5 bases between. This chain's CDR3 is CASSLASPDTQYF. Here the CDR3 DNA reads TGTGCCAGCAGCTTAGCTTCCCCAGATACGCAGTATTTT.

As DNA, the CDR3 is TGTGCCAGCAGTGGGGTCTTAGTCCCTGGGCGCCAAGAGACCCAGTACTTC. Translation: CASSGVLVPGRQETQYF. The rearrangement uses TRBV12-3 or TRBV12-4 and TRBJ2-5, with D uncertain. The CDR3 has 17 amino acids. V lost 5 bases and J lost 1, with 20 bases in between.

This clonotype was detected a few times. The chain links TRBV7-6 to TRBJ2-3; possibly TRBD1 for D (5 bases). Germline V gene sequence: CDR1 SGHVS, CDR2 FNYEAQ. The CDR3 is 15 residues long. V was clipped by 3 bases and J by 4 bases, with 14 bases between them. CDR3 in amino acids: CASSLSMAGSDTQYF. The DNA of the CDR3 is TGTGCCAGCAGCTTGAGTATGGCAGGGTCAGATACGCAGTATTTT. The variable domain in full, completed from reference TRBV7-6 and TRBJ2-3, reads GAGVSQSPRYKVTKRGQDVALRCDPISGHVSLYWYRQALGQGPEFLTYFNYEAQQDKSGLPNDRFSAERPEGSISTLTIQRTEQRDSAMYRCASSLSMAGSDTQYFGPGTRLTVL.

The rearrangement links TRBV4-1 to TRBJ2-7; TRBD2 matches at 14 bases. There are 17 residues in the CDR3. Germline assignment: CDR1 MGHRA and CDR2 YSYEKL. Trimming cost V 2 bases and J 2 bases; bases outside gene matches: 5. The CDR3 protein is CASSQSGTSGGAYEQYF. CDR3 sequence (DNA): TGCGCCAGCAGCCAATCCGGGACTAGCGGGGGAGCCTACGAGCAGTACTTC.

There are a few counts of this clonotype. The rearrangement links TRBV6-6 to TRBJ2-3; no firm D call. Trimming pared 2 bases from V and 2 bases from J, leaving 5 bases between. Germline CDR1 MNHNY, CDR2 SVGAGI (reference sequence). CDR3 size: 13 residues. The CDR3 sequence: CASSYDVTDTQYF. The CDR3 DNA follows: TGTGCCAGCAGTTACGACGTCACAGATACGCAGTATTTT.

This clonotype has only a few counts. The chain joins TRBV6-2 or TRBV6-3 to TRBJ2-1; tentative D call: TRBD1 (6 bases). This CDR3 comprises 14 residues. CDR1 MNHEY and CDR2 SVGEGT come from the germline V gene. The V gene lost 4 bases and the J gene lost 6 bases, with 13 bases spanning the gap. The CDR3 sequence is CASSFPDRFNEQFF. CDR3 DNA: TGTGCCAGCAGTTTCCCAGACAGGTTCAATGAGCAGTTCTTC.

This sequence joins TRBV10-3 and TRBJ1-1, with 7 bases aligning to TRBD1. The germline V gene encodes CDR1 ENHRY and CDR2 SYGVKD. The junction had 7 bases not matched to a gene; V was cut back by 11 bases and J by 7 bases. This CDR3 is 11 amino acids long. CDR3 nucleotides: TGTGCCGTCGGGACAGCCGTTGAAGCTTTCTTT. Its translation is CAVGTAVEAFF.

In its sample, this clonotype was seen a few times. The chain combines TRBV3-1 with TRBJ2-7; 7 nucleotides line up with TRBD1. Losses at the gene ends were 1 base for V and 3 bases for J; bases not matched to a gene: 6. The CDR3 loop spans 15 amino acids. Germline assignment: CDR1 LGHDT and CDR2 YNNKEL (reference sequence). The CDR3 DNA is TGTGCCAGCAGCCAAGGGGGACAGTTTATCTACGAGCAGTACTTC. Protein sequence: CASSQGGQFIYEQYF.

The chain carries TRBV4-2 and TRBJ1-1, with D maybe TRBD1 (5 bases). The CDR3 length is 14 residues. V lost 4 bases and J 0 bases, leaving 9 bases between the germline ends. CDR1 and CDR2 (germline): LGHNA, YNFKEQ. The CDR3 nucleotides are TGTGCCAGCAGCCCCGGGGGGGTGAACACTGAAGCTTTCTTT. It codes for CASSPGGVNTEAFF.

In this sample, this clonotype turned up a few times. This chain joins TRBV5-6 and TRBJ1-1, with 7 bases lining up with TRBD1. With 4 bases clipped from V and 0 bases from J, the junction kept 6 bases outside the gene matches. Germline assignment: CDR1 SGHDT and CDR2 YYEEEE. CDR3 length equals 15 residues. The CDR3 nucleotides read TGTGCCAGCAGCCACCGGGACAGAGTGAACACTGAAGCTTTCTTT. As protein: CASSHRDRVNTEAFF.

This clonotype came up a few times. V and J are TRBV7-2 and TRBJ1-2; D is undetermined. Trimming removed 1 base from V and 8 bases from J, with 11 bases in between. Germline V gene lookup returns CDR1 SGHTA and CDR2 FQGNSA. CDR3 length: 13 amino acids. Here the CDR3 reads CASSLVTQQGYTF. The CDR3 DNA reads TGTGCCAGCAGCTTAGTCACTCAACAAGGCTACACCTTC.

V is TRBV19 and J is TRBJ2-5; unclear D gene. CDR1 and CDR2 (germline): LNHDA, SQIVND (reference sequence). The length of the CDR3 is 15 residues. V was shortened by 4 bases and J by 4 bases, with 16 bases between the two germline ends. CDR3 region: CASSRGPGLRETQYF. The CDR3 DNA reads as TGTGCCAGTAGTAGGGGTCCCGGCCTACGAGAGACCCAGTACTTC. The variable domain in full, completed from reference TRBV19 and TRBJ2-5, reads DGGITQSPKYLFRKEGQNVTLSCEQNLNHDAMYWYRQDPGQGLRLIYYSQIVNDFQKGDIAEGYSVSREKKESFPLTVTSAQKNPTAFYLCASSRGPGLRETQYFGPGTRLLVL.

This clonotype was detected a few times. CDR3 region: CATSEWTGNEETQYF. Here the CDR3 DNA reads TGTGCCACCAGTGAATGGACAGGGAATGAGGAGACCCAGTACTTC. J is TRBJ2-5 and V is TRBV24-1, with 8 bases identical to TRBD1. The CDR3 has 15 amino acids. CDR1 is KGHDR, CDR2 SFDVKD, per germline. Trimming removed 4 bases from V and 5 bases from J; junction bases left unmatched: 8.

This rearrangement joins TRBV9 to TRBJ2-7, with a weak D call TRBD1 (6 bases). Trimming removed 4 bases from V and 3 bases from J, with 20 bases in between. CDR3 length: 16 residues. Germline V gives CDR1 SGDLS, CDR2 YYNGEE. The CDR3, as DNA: TGTGCCAGCAGCCCGAGGACAGATCTCGAAGTCTACGAGCAGTACTTC. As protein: CASSPRTDLEVYEQYF.

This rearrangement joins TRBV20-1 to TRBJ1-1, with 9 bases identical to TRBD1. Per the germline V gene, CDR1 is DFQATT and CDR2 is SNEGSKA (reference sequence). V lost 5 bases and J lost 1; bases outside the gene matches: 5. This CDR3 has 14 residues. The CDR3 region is CSARQGGPNTEAFF. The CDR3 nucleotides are TGCAGTGCTCGACAGGGGGGGCCGAACACTGAAGCTTTCTTT.

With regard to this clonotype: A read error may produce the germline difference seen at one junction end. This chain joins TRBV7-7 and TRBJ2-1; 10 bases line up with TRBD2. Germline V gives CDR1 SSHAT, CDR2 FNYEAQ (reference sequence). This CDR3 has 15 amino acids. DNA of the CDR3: TGTGCTAGCAGCTTTTCCCTAGCGGGAGAAAATGAGCAGTTCTTC. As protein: CASSFSLAGENEQFF.

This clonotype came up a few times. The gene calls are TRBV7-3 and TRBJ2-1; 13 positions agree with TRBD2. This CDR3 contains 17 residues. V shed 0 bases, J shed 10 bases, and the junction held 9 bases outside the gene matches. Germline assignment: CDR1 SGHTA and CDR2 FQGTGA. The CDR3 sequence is CASSLTGTSGALGEQFF. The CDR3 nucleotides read TGTGCCAGCAGCTTAACTGGGACTAGCGGGGCCTTAGGGGAGCAGTTCTTC.

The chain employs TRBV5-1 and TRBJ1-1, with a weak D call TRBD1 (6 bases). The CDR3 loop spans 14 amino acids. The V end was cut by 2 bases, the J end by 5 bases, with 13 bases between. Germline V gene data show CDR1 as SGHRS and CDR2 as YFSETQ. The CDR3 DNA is TGCGCCAGCAGCTTTGCGGGGGGCAGGACTGAAGCTTTCTTT. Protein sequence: CASSFAGGRTEAFF.

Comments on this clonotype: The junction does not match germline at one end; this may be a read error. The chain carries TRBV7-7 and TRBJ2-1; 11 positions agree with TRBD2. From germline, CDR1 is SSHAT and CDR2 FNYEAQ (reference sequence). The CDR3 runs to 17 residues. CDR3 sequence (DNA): TGTGCTAGCAGCTTAGCTCCGCCGGGACTAGCGGCCCATGAGCAGTTCTTC. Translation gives CASSLAPPGLAAHEQFF.

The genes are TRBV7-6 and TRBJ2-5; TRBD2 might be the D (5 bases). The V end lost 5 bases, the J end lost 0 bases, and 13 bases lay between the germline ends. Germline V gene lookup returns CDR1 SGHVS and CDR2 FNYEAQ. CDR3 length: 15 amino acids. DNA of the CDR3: TGTGCCAGCAGCACGGAGGCAGGCGACCAAGAGACCCAGTACTTC. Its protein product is CASSTEAGDQETQYF.

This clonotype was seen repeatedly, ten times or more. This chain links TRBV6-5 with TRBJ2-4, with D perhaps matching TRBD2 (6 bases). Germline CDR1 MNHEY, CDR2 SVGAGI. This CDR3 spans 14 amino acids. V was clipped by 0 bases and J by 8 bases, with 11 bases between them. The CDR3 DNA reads TGTGCCAGCAGTTACTCTTGGGGCGGGGACATTCAGTACTTC. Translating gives CASSYSWGGDIQYF.

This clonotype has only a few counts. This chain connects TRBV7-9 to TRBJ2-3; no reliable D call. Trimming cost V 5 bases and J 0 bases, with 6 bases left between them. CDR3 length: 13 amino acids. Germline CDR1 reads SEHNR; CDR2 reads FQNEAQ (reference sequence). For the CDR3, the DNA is TGTGCCAGCAGCCACGAGAGCACAGATACGCAGTATTTT. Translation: CASSHESTDTQYF.

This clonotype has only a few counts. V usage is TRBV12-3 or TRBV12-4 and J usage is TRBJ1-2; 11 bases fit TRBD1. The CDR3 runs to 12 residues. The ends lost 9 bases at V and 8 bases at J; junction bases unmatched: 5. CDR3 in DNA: TGTGCCAGTGGACAGGGGGCGCGGGGCTACACCTTC. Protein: CASGQGARGYTF.

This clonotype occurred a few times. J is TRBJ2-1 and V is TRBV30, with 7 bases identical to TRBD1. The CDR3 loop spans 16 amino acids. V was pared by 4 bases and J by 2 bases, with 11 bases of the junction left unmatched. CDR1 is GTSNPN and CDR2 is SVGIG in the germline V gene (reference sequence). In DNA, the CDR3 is TGTGCCTGGAATCCCCGTGAGGGGGCCCCCTACAATGAGCAGTTCTTC. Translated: CAWNPREGAPYNEQFF. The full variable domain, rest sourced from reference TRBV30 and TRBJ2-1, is SQTIHQWPATLVQPVGSPLSLECTVEGTSNPNLYWYRQAAGRGLQLLFYSVGIGQISSEVPQNLSASRPQDRQFILSSKKLLLSDSGFYLCAWNPREGAPYNEQFFGPGTRLTVL.

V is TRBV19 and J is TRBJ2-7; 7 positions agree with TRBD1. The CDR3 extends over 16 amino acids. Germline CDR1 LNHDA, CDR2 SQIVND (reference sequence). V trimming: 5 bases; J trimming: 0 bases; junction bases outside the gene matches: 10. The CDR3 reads CASSAAPTGISYEQYF. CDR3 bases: TGTGCCAGTAGTGCCGCACCGACAGGGATCTCCTACGAGCAGTACTTC.